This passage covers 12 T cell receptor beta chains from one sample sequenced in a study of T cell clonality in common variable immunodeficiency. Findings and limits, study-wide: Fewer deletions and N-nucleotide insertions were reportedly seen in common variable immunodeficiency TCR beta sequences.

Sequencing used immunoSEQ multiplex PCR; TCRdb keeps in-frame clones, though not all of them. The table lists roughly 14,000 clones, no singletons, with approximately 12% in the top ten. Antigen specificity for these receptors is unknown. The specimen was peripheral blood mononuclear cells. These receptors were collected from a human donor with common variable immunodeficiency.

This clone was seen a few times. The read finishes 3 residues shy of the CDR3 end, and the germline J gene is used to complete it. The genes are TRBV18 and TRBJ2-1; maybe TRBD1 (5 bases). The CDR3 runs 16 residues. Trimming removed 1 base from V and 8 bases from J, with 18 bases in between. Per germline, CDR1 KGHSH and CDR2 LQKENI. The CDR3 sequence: CASSPLWGYGVDEQFF. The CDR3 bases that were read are TGTGCCAGCTCACCACTTTGGGGCTACGGAGTCGATGAG.

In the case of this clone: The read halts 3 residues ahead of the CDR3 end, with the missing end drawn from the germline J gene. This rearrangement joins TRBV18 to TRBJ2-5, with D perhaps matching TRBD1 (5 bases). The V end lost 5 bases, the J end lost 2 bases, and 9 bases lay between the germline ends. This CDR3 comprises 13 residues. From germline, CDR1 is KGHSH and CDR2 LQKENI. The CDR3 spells CASSSTGQETQYF. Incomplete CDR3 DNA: TGTGCCAGCTCATCTACAGGTCAAGAGACC.

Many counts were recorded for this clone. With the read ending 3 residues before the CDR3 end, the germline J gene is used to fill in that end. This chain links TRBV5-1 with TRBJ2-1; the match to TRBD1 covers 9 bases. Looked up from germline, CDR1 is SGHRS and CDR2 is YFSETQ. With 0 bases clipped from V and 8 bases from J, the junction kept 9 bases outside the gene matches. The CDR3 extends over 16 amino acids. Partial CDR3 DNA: TGCGCCAGCAGCTTGGCCGGGACAGGGCTGGACTATGAG. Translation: CASSLAGTGLDYE. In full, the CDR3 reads CASSLAGTGLDYEQFF.

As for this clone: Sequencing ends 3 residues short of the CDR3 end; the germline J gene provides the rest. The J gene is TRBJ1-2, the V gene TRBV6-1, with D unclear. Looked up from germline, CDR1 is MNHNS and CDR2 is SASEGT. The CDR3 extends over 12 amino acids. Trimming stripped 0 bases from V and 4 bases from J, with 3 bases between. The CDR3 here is CASSEAGYGYTF. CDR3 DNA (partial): TGTGCCAGCAGTGAAGCAGGCTATGGC.

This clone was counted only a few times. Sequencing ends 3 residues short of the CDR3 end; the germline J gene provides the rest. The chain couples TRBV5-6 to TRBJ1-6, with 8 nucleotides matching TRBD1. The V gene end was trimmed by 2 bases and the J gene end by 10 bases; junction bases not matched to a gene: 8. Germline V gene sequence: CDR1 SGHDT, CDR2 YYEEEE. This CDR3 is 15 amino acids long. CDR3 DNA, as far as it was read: TGTGCCAGCAGCTTCTCGGACAGGGTGTACTCACCC. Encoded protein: CASSFSDRVYSP. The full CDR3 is CASSFSDRVYSPLHF.

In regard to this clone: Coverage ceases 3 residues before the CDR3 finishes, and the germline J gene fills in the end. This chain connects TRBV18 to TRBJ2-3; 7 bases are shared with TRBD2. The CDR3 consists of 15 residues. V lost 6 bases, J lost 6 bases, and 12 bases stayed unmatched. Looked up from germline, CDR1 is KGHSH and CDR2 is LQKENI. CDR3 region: CASSRRGSRTDTQYF. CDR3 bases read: TGTGCCAGCTCCCGGCGCGGGAGCCGTACGGATACG.

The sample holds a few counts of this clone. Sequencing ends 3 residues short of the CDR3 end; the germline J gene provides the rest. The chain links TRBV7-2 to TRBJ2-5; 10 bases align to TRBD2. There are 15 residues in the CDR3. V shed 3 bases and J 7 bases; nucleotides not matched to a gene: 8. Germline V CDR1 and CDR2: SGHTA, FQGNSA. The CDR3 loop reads CASSLVTGLATTQYF. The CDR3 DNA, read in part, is TGTGCCAGCAGCTTGGTGACGGGACTAGCGACGACC.

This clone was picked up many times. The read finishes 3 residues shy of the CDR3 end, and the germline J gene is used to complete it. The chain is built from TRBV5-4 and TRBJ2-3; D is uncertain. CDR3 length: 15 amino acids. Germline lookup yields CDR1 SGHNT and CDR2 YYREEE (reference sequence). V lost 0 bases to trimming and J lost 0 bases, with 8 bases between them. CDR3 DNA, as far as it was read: TGTGCCAGCAGCTTGGACTCCGCTAGCACAGATACG. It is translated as CASSLDSASTDT. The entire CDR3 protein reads CASSLDSASTDTQYF.

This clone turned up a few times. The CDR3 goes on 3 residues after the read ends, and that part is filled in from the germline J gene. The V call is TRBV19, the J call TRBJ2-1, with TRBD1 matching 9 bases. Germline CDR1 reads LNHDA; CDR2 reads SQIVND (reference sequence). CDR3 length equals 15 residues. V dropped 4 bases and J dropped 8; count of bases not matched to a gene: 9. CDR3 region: CASSKQDRGLDEQFF. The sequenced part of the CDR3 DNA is TGTGCCAGTAGTAAACAGGACAGGGGTTTGGATGAG.

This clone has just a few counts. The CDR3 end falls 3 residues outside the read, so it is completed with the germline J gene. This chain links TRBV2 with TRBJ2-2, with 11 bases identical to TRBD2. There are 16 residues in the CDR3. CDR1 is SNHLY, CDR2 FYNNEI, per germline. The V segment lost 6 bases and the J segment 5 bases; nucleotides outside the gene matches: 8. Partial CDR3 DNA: TGTGCCAGCAGGGAACTAGCGGGAGTTAGTACCGGGGAG. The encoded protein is CASRELAGVSTGE. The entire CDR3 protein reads CASRELAGVSTGELFF.

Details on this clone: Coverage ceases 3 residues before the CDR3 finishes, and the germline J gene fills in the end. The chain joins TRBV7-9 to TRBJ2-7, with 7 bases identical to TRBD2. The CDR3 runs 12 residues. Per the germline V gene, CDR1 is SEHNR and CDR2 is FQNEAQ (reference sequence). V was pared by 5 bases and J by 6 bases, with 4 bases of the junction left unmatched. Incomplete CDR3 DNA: TGTGCCAGCAGCGGACTAGTCGGCGAG. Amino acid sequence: CASSGLVGE. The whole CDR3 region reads CASSGLVGEQYF.

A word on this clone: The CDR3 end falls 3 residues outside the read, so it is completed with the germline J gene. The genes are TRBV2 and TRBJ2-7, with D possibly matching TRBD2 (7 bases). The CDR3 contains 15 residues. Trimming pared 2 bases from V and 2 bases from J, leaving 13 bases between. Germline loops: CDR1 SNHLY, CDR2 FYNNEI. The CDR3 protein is CASSERGGGTYEQYF. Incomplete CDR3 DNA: TGTGCCAGCAGTGAAAGGGGGGGAGGGACCTACGAG.